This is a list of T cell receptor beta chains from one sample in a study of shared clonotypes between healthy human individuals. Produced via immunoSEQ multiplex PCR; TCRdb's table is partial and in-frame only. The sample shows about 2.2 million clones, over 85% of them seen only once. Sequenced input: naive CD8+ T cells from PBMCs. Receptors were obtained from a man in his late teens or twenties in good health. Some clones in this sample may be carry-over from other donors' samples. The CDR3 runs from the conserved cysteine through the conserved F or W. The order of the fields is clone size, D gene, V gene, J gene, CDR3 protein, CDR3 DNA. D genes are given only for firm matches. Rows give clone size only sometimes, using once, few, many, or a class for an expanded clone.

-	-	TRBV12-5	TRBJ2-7	CASGLIFEGTRTYEQYF	TGTGCTAGTGGTTTGATTTTCGAGGGAACTCGAACCTACGAGCAGTACTTC
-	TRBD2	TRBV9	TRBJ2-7	CASSPLMAGGPPEQYF	TGTGCCAGCAGCCCCCTAATGGCGGGAGGGCCCCCCGAGCAGTACTTC
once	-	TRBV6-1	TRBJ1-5	CASSDSGVSGQPQHF	TGTGCCAGCAGTGATTCAGGTGTGTCGGGTCAGCCCCAGCATTTT
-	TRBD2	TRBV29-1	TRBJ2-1	CSVVLAGSYNEQFF	TGCAGCGTTGTCCTAGCGGGGTCCTACAATGAGCAGTTCTTC
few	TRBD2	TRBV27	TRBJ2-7	CASSAGTTYEQYF	TGTGCCAGCAGTGCCGGGACTACCTACGAGCAGTACTTC
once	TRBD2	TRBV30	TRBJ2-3	CAWSSTSGPIPDTQYF	TGTGCCTGGAGTTCGACTAGCGGGCCCATTCCAGATACGCAGTATTTT
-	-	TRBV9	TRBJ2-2	CASSVVAGSNTGELFF	TGTGCCAGCAGCGTAGTTGCAGGTTCGAACACCGGGGAGCTGTTTTTT
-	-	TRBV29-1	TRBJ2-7	CSVGVADSYEQYF	TGCAGCGTGGGGGTAGCTGACTCCTACGAGCAGTACTTC
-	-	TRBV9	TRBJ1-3	CASSVGPVFSGNTIYF	TGTGCCAGCAGCGTAGGTCCAGTTTTCTCTGGAAACACCATATATTTT
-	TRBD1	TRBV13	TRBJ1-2	CASSLGPQGALGYTF	TGTGCCAGCAGCTTAGGCCCACAGGGGGCACTTGGCTACACCTTC
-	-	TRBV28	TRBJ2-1	CASRISTRVHGDEQFF	TGTGCCAGCAGGATCAGTACGAGAGTCCACGGGGATGAGCAGTTCTTC
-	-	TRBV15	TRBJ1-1	CATSRGPTYTEAFF	TGTGCCACCAGCAGGGGACCAACGTACACTGAAGCTTTCTTT
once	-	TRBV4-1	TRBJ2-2	CASRQAGTGELFF	TGCGCCAGCAGGCAAGCAGGGACCGGGGAGCTGTTTTTT
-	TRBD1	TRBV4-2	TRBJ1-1	CASSQNLLLGQGYPEGLSEAFF	TGTGCCAGCAGCCAAAATCTCCTTTTGGGACAGGGATATCCTGAGGGACTGTCTGAAGCTTTCTTT
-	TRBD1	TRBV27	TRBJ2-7	CASSSPGQGVGEQYF	TGTGCCAGCAGTTCGCCGGGACAGGGTGTAGGCGAGCAGTACTTC
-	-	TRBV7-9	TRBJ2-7	CASSPRGGKYEQYF	TGTGCCAGCAGCCCTCGCGGAGGAAAGTACGAGCAGTACTTC
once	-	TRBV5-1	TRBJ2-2	CASSLDLAGPASRAGELFF	TGCGCCAGCAGCTTGGATTTGGCAGGGCCCGCGTCGAGGGCCGGGGAGCTGTTTTTT
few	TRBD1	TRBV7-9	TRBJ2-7	CASSPGQEPYEQYF	TGTGCCAGCAGCCCCGGACAGGAGCCCTACGAGCAGTACTTC
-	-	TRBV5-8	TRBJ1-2	CASSLGSVYGYTF	TGTGCCAGCAGCTTGGGATCGGTCTATGGCTACACCTTC
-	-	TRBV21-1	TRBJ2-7	CASSKVGRGAPYEQYF	-
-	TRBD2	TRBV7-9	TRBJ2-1	CASSTVAGQSYNEQFF	TGTGCCAGCAGCACCGTAGCGGGCCAATCCTACAATGAGCAGTTCTTC
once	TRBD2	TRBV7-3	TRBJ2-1	CASSLIAGEGYNEQFF	TGTGCCAGCAGCTTAATAGCGGGAGAGGGTTACAATGAGCAGTTCTTC
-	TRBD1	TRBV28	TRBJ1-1	CASSLIGQGATEAFF	TGTGCCAGCAGTTTAATAGGGCAGGGGGCGACTGAAGCTTTCTTT
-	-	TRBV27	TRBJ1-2	CASRGDGNYGYTF	TGTGCCAGCAGAGGGGATGGGAACTATGGCTACACCTTC
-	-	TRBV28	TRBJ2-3	CASSLRGWDTQYF	TGTGCCAGCAGTTTAAGGGGCTGGGATACGCAGTATTTT
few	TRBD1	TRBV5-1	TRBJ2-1	CASRDRSSYNEQFF	TGCGCCAGCAGGGACAGGAGCTCCTACAATGAGCAGTTCTTC
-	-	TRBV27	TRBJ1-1	CASSIGRNTEAFF	TGTGCCAGCAGTATCGGACGGAACACTGAAGCTTTCTTT
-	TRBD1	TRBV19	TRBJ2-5	CASSIGDRGARETQYF	TGTGCCAGTAGTATAGGCGACAGGGGAGCAAGGGAGACCCAGTACTTC
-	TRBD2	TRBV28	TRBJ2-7	CASTPLAGSAYEQYF	TGTGCCAGCACCCCTTTAGCGGGATCCGCCTACGAGCAGTACTTC
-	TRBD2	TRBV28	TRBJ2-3	CASSGLAAPDTQYF	TGTGCCAGCAGCGGACTAGCGGCCCCCGATACGCAGTATTTT
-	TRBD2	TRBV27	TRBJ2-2	CASSLRLAGANGELFF	TGTGCCAGCAGTTTGCGGCTAGCGGGAGCAAACGGGGAGCTGTTTTTT